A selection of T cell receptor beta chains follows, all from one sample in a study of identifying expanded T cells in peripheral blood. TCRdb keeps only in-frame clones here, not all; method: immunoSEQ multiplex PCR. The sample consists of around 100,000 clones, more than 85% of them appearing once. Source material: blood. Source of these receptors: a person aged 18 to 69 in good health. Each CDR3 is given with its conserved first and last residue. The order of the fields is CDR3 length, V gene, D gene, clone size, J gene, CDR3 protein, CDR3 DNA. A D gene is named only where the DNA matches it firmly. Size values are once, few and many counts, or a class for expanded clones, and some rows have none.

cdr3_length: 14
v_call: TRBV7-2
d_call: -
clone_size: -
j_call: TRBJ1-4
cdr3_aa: CASSSSMANEKLFF
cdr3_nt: TGTGCCAGCAGCTCCTCTATGGCTAATGAAAAACTGTTTTTT

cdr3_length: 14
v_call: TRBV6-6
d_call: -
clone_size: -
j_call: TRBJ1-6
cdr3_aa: CASSYSRSHSPLHF
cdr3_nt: TGTGCCAGCAGTTACTCCAGGTCCCACTCACCCCTCCACTTT

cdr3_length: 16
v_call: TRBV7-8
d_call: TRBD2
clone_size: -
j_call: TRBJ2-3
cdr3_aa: CASSPWTSGGSDTQYF
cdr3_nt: TGTGCCAGCAGCCCCTGGACTAGCGGGGGATCAGATACGCAGTATTTT

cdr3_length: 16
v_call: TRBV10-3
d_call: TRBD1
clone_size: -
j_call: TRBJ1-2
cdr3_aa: CAISEEQGASIDGYTF
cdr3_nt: TGTGCCATCAGTGAGGAACAGGGGGCTTCTATCGATGGCTACACCTTC

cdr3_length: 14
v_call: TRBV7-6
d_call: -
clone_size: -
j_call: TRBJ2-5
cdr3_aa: CASSRGQGKETQYF
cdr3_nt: TGTGCCAGCAGCCGGGGGCAGGGGAAGGAGACCCAGTACTTC

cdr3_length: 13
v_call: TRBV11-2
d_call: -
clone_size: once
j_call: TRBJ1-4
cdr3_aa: CASSFSTDEKLFF
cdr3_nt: TGTGCCAGCAGTTTTTCAACCGATGAAAAACTGTTTTTT

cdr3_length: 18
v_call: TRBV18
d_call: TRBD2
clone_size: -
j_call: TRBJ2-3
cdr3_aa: CASSPITPTSGPTDTQYF
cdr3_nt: TGTGCCAGCTCACCAATAACCCCGACTAGCGGGCCTACAGATACGCAGTATTTT

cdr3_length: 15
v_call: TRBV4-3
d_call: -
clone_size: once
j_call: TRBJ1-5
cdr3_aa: CASSQDPAVNQPQHF
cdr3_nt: TGCGCCAGCAGCCAAGATCCGGCCGTTAATCAGCCCCAGCATTTT

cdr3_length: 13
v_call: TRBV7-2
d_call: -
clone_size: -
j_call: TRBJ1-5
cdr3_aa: CASSWNRQEPQHF
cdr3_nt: TGTGCCAGCAGCTGGAACCGCCAGGAGCCCCAGCATTTT

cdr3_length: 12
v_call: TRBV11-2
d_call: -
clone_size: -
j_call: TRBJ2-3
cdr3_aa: CASSVNTDTQYF
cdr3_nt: TGTGCCAGCAGCGTAAACACAGATACGCAGTATTTT

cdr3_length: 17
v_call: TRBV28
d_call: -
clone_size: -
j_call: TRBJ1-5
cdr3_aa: CASRRDSAGGSNQPQHF
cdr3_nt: TGTGCCAGCAGACGCGATAGTGCGGGGGGGAGCAATCAGCCCCAGCATTTT

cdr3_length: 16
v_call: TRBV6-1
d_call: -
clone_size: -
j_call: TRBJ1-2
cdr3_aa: CASSELGAPNNYGYTF
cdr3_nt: TGTGCCAGCAGTGAATTAGGTGCGCCTAATAACTATGGCTACACCTTC

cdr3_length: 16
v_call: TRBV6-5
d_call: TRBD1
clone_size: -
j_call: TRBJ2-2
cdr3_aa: CASSYSGTGRGGELFF
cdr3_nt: TGTGCCAGCAGTTACTCCGGGACAGGGAGAGGTGGGGAGCTGTTTTTT

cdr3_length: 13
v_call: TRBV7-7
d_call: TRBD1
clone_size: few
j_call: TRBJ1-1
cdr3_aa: CASSRDRNTEAFF
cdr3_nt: TGTGCCAGCAGCCGGGACAGGAACACTGAAGCTTTCTTT

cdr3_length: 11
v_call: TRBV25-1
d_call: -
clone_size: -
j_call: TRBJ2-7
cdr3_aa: CASSEYYEQYF
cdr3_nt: TGTGCCAGCAGTGAATATTACGAGCAGTACTTC

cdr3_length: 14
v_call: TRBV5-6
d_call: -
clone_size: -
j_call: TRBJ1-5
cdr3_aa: CASSSYGVRQPQHF
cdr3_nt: TGTGCCAGCAGCTCCTATGGGGTAAGGCAGCCCCAGCATTTT

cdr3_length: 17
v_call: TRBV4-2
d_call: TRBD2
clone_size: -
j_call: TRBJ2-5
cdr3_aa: CASSQDLQRGGIGTQYF
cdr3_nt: TGTGCCAGCAGCCAAGATCTTCAGCGGGGGGGCATAGGGACCCAGTACTTC

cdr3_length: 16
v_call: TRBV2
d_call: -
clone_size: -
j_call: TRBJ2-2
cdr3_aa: CASMGDQTADTGELFF
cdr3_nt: TGTGCCAGCATGGGAGACCAAACGGCCGACACCGGGGAGCTGTTTTTT

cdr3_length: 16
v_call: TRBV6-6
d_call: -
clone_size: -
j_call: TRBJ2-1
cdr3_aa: CASSDFQEGRGWEQFF
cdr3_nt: TGTGCCAGCAGTGACTTCCAAGAGGGGAGGGGGTGGGAGCAGTTCTTC

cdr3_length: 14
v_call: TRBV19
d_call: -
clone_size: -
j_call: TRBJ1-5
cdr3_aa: CASTRDYSNQPQHF
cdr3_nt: TGTGCCAGTACAAGGGATTATAGCAATCAGCCCCAGCATTTT

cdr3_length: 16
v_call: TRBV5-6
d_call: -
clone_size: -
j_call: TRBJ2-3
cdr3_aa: CASSFLVSGVTDTQYF
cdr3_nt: TGTGCCAGCAGCTTTCTTGTTTCAGGGGTCACAGATACGCAGTATTTT

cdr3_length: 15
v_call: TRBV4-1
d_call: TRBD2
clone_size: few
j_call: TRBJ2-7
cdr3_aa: CASSQITSVTGEQYF
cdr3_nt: TGCGCCAGCAGCCAGATAACTAGCGTAACGGGGGAGCAGTACTTC

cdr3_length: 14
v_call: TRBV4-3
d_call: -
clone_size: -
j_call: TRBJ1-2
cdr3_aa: CASSQDRGDFGYTF
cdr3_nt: TGCGCCAGCAGCCAAGACAGGGGCGACTTTGGCTACACCTTC

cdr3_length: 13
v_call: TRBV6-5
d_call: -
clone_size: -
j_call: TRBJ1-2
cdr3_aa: CASRRDGGSGYTF
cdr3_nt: TGTGCCAGCAGGCGTGACGGGGGCTCTGGCTACACCTTC

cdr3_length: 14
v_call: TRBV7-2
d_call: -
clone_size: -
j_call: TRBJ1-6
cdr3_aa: CASSLRQINSPLHF
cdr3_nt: TGTGCCAGCAGCTTACGCCAGATAAATTCACCCCTCCACTTT

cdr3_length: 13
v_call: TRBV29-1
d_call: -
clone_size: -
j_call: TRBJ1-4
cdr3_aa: CSVAPGSNEKLFF
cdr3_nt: TGCAGCGTTGCTCCTGGTTCTAATGAAAAACTGTTTTTT

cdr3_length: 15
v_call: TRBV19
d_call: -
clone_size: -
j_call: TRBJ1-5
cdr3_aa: CASINGGGAGQPQHF
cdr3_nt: TGTGCCAGTATCAATGGTGGGGGGGCAGGACAGCCCCAGCATTTT

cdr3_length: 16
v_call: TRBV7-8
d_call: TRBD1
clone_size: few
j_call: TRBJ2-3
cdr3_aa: CASSFRDRGNRDTQYF
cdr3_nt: TGTGCCAGCAGCTTTCGAGACAGGGGGAATAGGGATACGCAGTATTTT

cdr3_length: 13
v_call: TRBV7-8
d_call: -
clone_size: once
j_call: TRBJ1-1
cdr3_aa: CASSLNWNTEAFF
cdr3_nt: TGTGCCAGCAGCTTAAACTGGAACACTGAAGCTTTCTTT

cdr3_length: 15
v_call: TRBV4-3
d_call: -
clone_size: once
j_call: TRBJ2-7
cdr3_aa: CASSQDRWFVGEQYF
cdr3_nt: TGCGCCAGCAGCCAAGACCGGTGGTTCGTGGGGGAGCAGTACTTC

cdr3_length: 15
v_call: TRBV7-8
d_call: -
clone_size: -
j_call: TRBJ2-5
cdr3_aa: CASSLNTGNQETQYF
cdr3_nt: TGTGCCAGCAGCTTGAACACAGGGAACCAAGAGACCCAGTACTTC

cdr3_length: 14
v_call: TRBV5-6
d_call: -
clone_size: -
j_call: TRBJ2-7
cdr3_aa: CASSLVGSSYEQYF
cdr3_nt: TGTGCCAGCAGCTTGGTGGGGAGCTCCTACGAGCAGTACTTC

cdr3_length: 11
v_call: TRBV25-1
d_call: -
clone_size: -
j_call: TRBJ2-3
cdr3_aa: CASSDPDTQYF
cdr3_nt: TGTGCCAGCAGTGATCCGGATACGCAGTATTTT

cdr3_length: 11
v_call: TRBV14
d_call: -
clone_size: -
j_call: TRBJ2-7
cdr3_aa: CASSQVYEQYF
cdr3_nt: TGTGCCAGCAGCCAAGTCTACGAGCAGTACTTC

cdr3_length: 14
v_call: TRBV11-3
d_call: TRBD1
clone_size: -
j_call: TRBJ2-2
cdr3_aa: CASSLRQGAVELFF
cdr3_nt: TGTGCCAGCAGCTTAAGGCAGGGGGCCGTGGAGCTGTTTTTT

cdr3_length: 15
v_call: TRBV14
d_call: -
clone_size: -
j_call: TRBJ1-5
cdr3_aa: CASSQEYRVGQPQHF
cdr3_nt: TGTGCCAGCAGCCAAGAGTACAGGGTCGGTCAGCCCCAGCATTTT

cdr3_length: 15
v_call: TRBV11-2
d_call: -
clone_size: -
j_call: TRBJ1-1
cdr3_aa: CASSYNTMTNTEAFF
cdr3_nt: TGTGCCAGCAGCTATAATACCATGACTAACACTGAAGCTTTCTTT

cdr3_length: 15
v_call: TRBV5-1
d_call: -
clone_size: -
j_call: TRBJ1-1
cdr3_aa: CASFYRGGGSTEAFF
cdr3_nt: TGCGCCAGCTTCTACCGGGGGGGCGGGTCAACTGAAGCTTTCTTT

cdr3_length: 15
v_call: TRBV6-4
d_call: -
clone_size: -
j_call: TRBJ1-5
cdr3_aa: CASSEGSQGNQPQHF
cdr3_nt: TGTGCCAGCAGTGAAGGCAGTCAGGGGAATCAGCCCCAGCATTTT

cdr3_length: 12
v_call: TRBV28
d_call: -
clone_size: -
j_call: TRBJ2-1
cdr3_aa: CASGGLVNEQFF
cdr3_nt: TGTGCCAGCGGGGGGTTAGTGAATGAGCAGTTCTTC

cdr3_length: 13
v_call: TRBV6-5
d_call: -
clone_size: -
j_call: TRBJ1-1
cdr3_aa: CASSYWGGTEAFF
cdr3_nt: TGTGCCAGCAGTTATTGGGGGGGGACTGAAGCTTTCTTT

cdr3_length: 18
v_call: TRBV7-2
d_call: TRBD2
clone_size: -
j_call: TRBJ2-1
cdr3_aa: CASSLDGPSGGAYNEQFF
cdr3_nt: TGTGCCAGCAGCTTAGACGGGCCTAGCGGGGGGGCCTACAATGAGCAGTTCTTC

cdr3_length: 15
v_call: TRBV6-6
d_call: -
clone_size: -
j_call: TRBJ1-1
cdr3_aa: CASKLTSLERTEAFF
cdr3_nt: TGTGCCAGCAAATTAACCTCCCTTGAGAGAACTGAAGCTTTCTTT

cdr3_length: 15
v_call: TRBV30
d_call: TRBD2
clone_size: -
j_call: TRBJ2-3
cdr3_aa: CAWSLAGGSPDTQYF
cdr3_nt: TGTGCCTGGAGCCTAGCGGGGGGCTCCCCAGATACGCAGTATTTT

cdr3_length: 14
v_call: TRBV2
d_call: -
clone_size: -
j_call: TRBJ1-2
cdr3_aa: CASSEARTNYGYTF
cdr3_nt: TGTGCCAGCAGTGAAGCTCGGACCAACTATGGCTACACCTTC

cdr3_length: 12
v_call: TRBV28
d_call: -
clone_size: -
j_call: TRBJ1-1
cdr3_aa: CASSGGNTEAFF
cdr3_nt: TGTGCCAGCAGTGGGGGGAACACTGAAGCTTTCTTT

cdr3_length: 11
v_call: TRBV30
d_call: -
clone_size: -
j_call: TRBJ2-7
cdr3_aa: CAWDNSYEQYF
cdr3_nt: TGTGCCTGGGATAACAGCTACGAGCAGTACTTC

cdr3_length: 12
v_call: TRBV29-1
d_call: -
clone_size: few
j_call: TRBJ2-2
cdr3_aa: CSVPGHAGELFF
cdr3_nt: TGCAGCGTCCCGGGACACGCCGGGGAGCTGTTTTTT

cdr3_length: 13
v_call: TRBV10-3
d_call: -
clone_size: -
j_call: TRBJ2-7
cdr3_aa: CAISENGPYEQYF
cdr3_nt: TGTGCCATCAGTGAGAACGGGCCCTACGAGCAGTACTTC

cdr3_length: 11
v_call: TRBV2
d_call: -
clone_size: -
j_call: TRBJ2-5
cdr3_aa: CASVSPETQYF
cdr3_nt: TGTGCCAGTGTCTCCCCAGAGACCCAGTACTTC

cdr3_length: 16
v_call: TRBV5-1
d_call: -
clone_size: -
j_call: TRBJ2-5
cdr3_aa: CASSLGHGDPWETQYF
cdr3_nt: TGCGCCAGCAGCTTGGGACACGGGGATCCGTGGGAGACCCAGTACTTC

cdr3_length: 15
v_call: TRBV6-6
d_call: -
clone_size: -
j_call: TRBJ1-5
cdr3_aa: CASSRNREGNQPQHF
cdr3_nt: TGTGCCAGCAGTCGAAACAGGGAGGGCAATCAGCCCCAGCATTTT